The 22 T cell receptor beta chains presented below share a single source sample, sequenced in a study of T cell responses to AZD1222 COVID-19 vaccine. Data came from immunoSEQ multiplex PCR; TCRdb stores just in-frame clones and leaves some out. The table lists about 120,000 clones, 80% to 90% of them singletons. Sequencing used peripheral blood, obtained on day 0 of AZD1222 vaccination. The receptors were sampled from an adult in good health.

This rearrangement joins TRBV20-1 to TRBJ1-6; D may be TRBD1 (5 bases). From germline, CDR1 is DFQATT and CDR2 SNEGSKA (reference sequence). With 3 bases removed from V and 4 bases from J, the gap between germline ends came to 13 bases. CDR3 length equals 15 residues. The DNA of the CDR3 is TGCAGTGCTAGTCAACCGGGACCGTATAATTCACCCCTCCACTTT. Translation gives CSASQPGPYNSPLHF.

This clone was seen more than once but under ten times. The CDR3 is CASSAPDGGNTIYF. The CDR3 bases are TGTGCCAGCTCAGCCCCGGACGGGGGAAACACCATATATTTT. The chain employs TRBV18 and TRBJ1-3; D is uncertain. The CDR3 runs to 14 residues. Between the trimmed V and J ends, which lost 5 bases and 4 bases, there was a span of 12 bases. Germline-derived CDR1 and CDR2 are KGHSH and LQKENI. The variable domain in full, completed from reference TRBV18 and TRBJ1-3, reads NAGVMQNPRHLVRRRGQEARLRCSPMKGHSHVYWYRQLPEEGLKFMVYLQKENIIDESGMPKERFSAEFPKEGPSILRIQQVVRGDSAAYFCASSAPDGGNTIYFGEGSWLTVV.

Of note for this clone: This sample includes further DNA sequences coding for the same CDR3. The chain employs TRBV19 and TRBJ1-2; tentatively, D is TRBD1 (5 bases). Trimming removed 3 bases from V and 4 bases from J, with 9 bases in between. The CDR3 extends over 13 amino acids. CDR1 LNHDA and CDR2 SQIVND come from the germline V gene (reference sequence). CDR3 protein: CASSIGGSYGYTF. CDR3 sequence (DNA): TGTGCCAGTAGTATCGGGGGAAGCTATGGCTACACCTTC.

J is TRBJ2-3 and V is TRBV21-1; TRBD1, the table's D call, lacks a check against the DNA. TRBV21-1 is flagged as a pseudogene. The CDR3 totals 18 residues. CDR3 sequence reads: CASSKVGGAVSRTDTQYF. In nucleotides, the CDR3 is TGTGCCAGCAGCAAAGTTGGGGGCGCGGTGTCTCGCACAGATACGCAGTATTTT.

The chain joins TRBV28 to TRBJ2-7; D is possibly TRBD1 (5 bases). CDR1 and CDR2 from the germline V gene are MDHEN and SYDVKM. Trimming removed 3 bases at V and 2 bases at J, with 11 bases between. CDR3 size: 14 residues. The CDR3 protein is CASSFDRGPYEQYF. In DNA form, the CDR3 reads TGTGCCAGCAGTTTCGACAGAGGACCCTACGAGCAGTACTTC. Combining the CDR3 with reference TRBV28 and TRBJ2-7 gives the whole variable domain DVKVTQSSRYLVKRTGEKVFLECVQDMDHENMFWYRQDPGLGLRLIYFSYDVKMKEKGDIPEGYSVSREKKERFSLILESASTNQTSMYLCASSFDRGPYEQYFGPGTRLTVT.

The chain joins TRBV4-1 to TRBJ2-1; no reliable D call. Germline V gene lookup returns CDR1 MGHRA and CDR2 YSYEKL. Deletions cut 1 base from V and 8 bases from J, with 9 bases between. This CDR3 is 13 amino acids long. CDR3 in amino acids: CASSQGASDEQFF. The CDR3 region has the DNA TGCGCCAGCAGCCAAGGGGCATCTGATGAGCAGTTCTTC.

This chain connects TRBV5-5 to TRBJ2-7, with D possibly TRBD1 on 5 matching bases. Looked up from germline, CDR1 is SGHKS and CDR2 is YYEKEE (reference sequence). The CDR3 runs 11 residues. Trimming cost V 6 bases and J 5 bases, with 9 bases left between them. The CDR3 loop is CASTWGDEQYF. Here the CDR3 DNA reads TGTGCCAGCACCTGGGGCGACGAGCAGTACTTC.

This chain uses TRBV5-6 with TRBJ1-2; D is unresolved. CDR1 SGHDT and CDR2 YYEEEE come from the germline V gene. CDR3 length: 14 residues. Trimming took off 0 bases at V and 12 bases at J, with 18 bases between the two ends. The CDR3 sequence: CASSLDSQAVVNTF. CDR3 nucleotide sequence: TGTGCCAGCAGCTTGGATTCGCAGGCCGTCGTGAACACCTTC.

The chain employs TRBV27 and TRBJ1-3; 8 nucleotides align to TRBD1. The CDR3 runs to 16 residues. From germline, CDR1 is MNHEY and CDR2 SMNVEV (reference sequence). With 4 bases clipped from V and 3 bases from J, the junction kept 8 bases outside the gene matches. The CDR3 sequence: CASSYNRGVGGNTIYF. The CDR3 nucleotides are TGTGCCAGCAGTTATAACAGGGGGGTAGGTGGAAACACCATATATTTT.

This chain uses TRBV7-8 with TRBJ1-1; D remains unclear. This CDR3 comprises 14 residues. V was cut by 1 base and J by 1 base, with 7 bases left in between. The V gene's germline CDR1 is SGHVS and CDR2 FQNEAQ. The CDR3 protein is CASSLGGGNTEAFF. In DNA, the CDR3 is TGTGCCAGCAGCTTAGGAGGAGGGAACACTGAAGCTTTCTTT.

This chain connects TRBV19 to TRBJ2-1, with D possibly being TRBD1 (6 bases). V lost 6 bases to trimming and J lost 2 bases, with 8 bases between them. Germline CDR1 and CDR2: LNHDA and SQIVND (reference sequence). CDR3 length: 13 amino acids. The chain's CDR3 is CASRRTAYNEQFF. In DNA form, the CDR3 reads TGTGCCAGTAGGAGGACAGCCTACAATGAGCAGTTCTTC.

The gene calls are TRBV25-1 and TRBJ2-1; possibly TRBD2 for D (5 bases). Germline CDR1 and CDR2: MGHDK and SYGVNS. V was trimmed by 3 bases and J by 4 bases, leaving 13 bases between them. This CDR3 region has 15 residues. The CDR3 DNA sequence: TGTGCCAGCAGTGAGCCGGGGAAACCATACAATGAGCAGTTCTTC. It yields the protein CASSEPGKPYNEQFF.

The rearrangement joins TRBV7-9 to TRBJ1-4; TRBD1 is a possible D gene (6 bases). Trimming took off 8 bases at V and 5 bases at J, with 12 bases between the two ends. The CDR3 runs to 13 residues. Looked up from germline, CDR1 is SEHNR and CDR2 is FQNEAQ (reference sequence). The CDR3 protein is CASAPDRNEKLFF. The CDR3 DNA reads TGTGCCAGCGCCCCGGACAGAAATGAAAAACTGTTTTTT.

The rearrangement joins TRBV9 to TRBJ1-6, with 7 bases identical to TRBD1. Germline V gene lookup returns CDR1 SGDLS and CDR2 YYNGEE. The CDR3 contains 13 residues. Germline trimming cut 4 bases from V and 9 bases from J; bases unmatched to any gene: 4. The CDR3 here is CASSPRTGSPLHF. In DNA form, the CDR3 reads TGTGCCAGCAGCCCAAGGACAGGTTCACCCCTCCACTTT.

This clone was counted only a few times. The rearrangement joins TRBV29-1 to TRBJ2-1, with D perhaps TRBD2 (5 bases). The CDR3 is made up of 16 amino acids. Germline loops: CDR1 SQVTM, CDR2 ANQGSEA. V was clipped by 0 bases and J by 0 bases, with 12 bases between them. The CDR3 sequence is CSVEDPAASSYNEQFF. As DNA, the CDR3 is TGCAGCGTTGAAGATCCAGCGGCGAGCTCCTACAATGAGCAGTTCTTC.

This clone is a singleton in its sample. The chain uses TRBV6-2 or TRBV6-3 and TRBJ2-7; 9 nucleotides align to TRBD1. V lost 4 bases to trimming and J lost 1 base; unmatched junction nucleotides: 5. Germline V CDR1 and CDR2: MNHEY, SVGEGT. This CDR3 is built from 15 residues. This CDR3 is CASSSPGQGSYEQYF. CDR3 sequence (DNA): TGTGCCAGCAGTTCCCCGGGACAGGGATCCTACGAGCAGTACTTC.

The V and J genes are TRBV10-3 and TRBJ2-3; D is undetermined. The V gene's germline CDR1 is ENHRY and CDR2 SYGVKD. Trimming shortened V by 6 bases and J by 0 bases, and 13 bases separated the two germline ends. The CDR3 is 15 residues long. The CDR3 DNA sequence: TGTGCCATCAGCCGGATCACCTCTAGCACAGATACGCAGTATTTT. It translates to CAISRITSSTDTQYF.

The rearrangement links TRBV10-3 to TRBJ2-3; 12 nucleotides agree with TRBD2. This CDR3 contains 18 residues. The germline V gene encodes CDR1 ENHRY and CDR2 SYGVKD. Trimming cost V 0 bases and J 2 bases; bases outside gene matches: 6. As DNA, the CDR3 is TGTGCCATCAGTGAGTCGTGGACTAGCGGGACTTACACAGATACGCAGTATTTT. Its translation: CAISESWTSGTYTDTQYF.

The V and J genes are TRBV6-6 and TRBJ1-2; D is uncertain. The CDR3 has 14 residues. Trimming cost V 4 bases and J 5 bases, with 14 bases left between them. Germline V gives CDR1 MNHNY, CDR2 SVGAGI (reference sequence). The CDR3 region has the DNA TGTGCCAGCAGTTTGAGAGGCGGGATTTATGGCTACACCTTC. Amino acid sequence: CASSLRGGIYGYTF.

This chain's CDR3 is CASGPRGTNEKLFF. CDR3 coding DNA: TGTGCCAGCGGGCCCCGGGGAACTAATGAAAAACTGTTTTTT. The rearrangement links TRBV28 to TRBJ1-4; no clear D gene. CDR3 length: 14 residues. V was clipped by 8 bases and J by 1 base, with 11 bases between them. Germline-derived CDR1 and CDR2 are MDHEN and SYDVKM. The entire variable domain, with the rest obtained from reference TRBV28 and TRBJ1-4, is as follows: DVKVTQSSRYLVKRTGEKVFLECVQDMDHENMFWYRQDPGLGLRLIYFSYDVKMKEKGDIPEGYSVSREKKERFSLILESASTNQTSMYLCASGPRGTNEKLFFGSGTQLSVL.

The genes are TRBV19 and TRBJ1-2; a possible D gene is TRBD1 (5 bases). Germline loops: CDR1 LNHDA, CDR2 SQIVND (reference sequence). The length of the CDR3 is 13 residues. V lost 7 bases and J 5 bases, leaving 14 bases between the germline ends. The CDR3 reads CASTSGFAYGYTF. The CDR3 DNA reads as TGTGCCAGTACCTCAGGGTTCGCTTATGGCTACACCTTC.

The DNA of the CDR3 is TGTGCCAGCAGCCAAGATGAAGTCCGGGAAGACATTCAGTACTTC. It codes for CASSQDEVREDIQYF. The V gene is TRBV14, the J gene TRBJ2-4, with a weak D call TRBD2 (5 bases). Germline V gene data show CDR1 as SGHDN and CDR2 as FVKESK. The V and J ends lost 0 bases and 8 bases respectively, with 14 bases between them. The CDR3 extends over 15 amino acids.